The following is a T cell receptor (beta chain) sequence with its context. No antigen is known for it. An approximately 10 ml volume of fresh peripheral blood provided the PBMCs. The sample originates from a study of Graves' ophthalmopathy and Graves' hyperthyroidism. Between the trimmed V and J ends, which lost 6 bases and 3 bases, there was a span of 12 bases. The length of the CDR3 is 13 residues. Germline CDR1 is MNHNS and CDR2 is SASEGT. The authors amplified TCR beta CDR3 regions, and they did so from RNA transcripts for repertoire sequencing. HTBI-primed first-round RT-PCR preceded second-round multiplex PCR. Each CDR3 protein is one row after TCRdb ran MiXCR on the multiplex PCR reads. Of about 370,000 distinct CDR3 sequences in the sample, approximately 20% were seen once. General observations from the study: Sensitivity of approximately 88% and specificity of about 77% were achieved when a 13-signature model separated ophthalmopathy from stable hyperthyroidism.

Sequencing was performed on peripheral blood. This receptor was identified in a woman aged 18-29 years with Graves' ophthalmopathy. The V gene is TRBV6-1, the J gene TRBJ2-7; unclear D gene. The CDR3 protein is CASRPGLNYEQYF. For the CDR3, the DNA is TGTGCCAGCAGACCGGGTCTCAACTACGAGCAGTACTTC.